These T cell receptor beta chains were read from a single sample in a study. One entry per CDR3 protein, called by TCRdb with MiXCR from the 5' RACE reads. The sample consists of nearly 55,000 distinct CDR3 sequences, under 20% of them appearing once. The sequenced sample was naive CD4+ T cells sorted from blood. The source is a female donor with breast cancer. Both conserved end residues are part of each CDR3. The order of the fields is J gene, V gene, D gene, clone size, CDR3 protein, CDR3 DNA. A D gene is named only where the DNA matches it firmly. Rows may omit the clone size; those that give it use once, few, many or a size class.

J: TRBJ2-3; V: TRBV7-9; D: .; size: .; CDR3: CASSLGAVTDTQYF; DNA: TGTGCCAGCAGCTTAGGAGCGGTCACAGATACACAGTATTTT
J: TRBJ2-1; V: TRBV7-9; D: TRBD1; size: few; CDR3: CASGNRGRGSYNEQFF; DNA: TGTGCCAGCGGCAACAGGGGAAGGGGGTCCTACAATGAGCAGTTCTTC
J: TRBJ2-5; V: TRBV20-1; D: TRBD2; size: .; CDR3: CSARDGGRATEETQYF; DNA: TGCAGTGCTAGAGACGGGGGGAGGGCGACGGAAGAGACCCAGTACTTC
J: TRBJ2-3; V: TRBV20-1; D: TRBD2; size: many; CDR3: CSASLAGGSTDTQYF; DNA: TGCAGTGCTAGTCTGGCGGGAGGGAGCACAGATACGCAGTATTTT
J: TRBJ2-7; V: TRBV12-5; D: TRBD2; size: .; CDR3: CASGLEASGISYEQYF; DNA: TGTGCTAGTGGTTTGGAGGCAAGCGGGATCTCCTACGAGCAGTACTTC
J: TRBJ2-1; V: TRBV27; D: .; size: .; CDR3: CASVGRGSYNEQFF; DNA: TGTGCCAGCGTAGGCAGGGGCTCCTACAATGAGCAGTTCTTC
J: TRBJ1-1; V: TRBV30; D: .; size: .; CDR3: CAWSTTASTEAFF; DNA: TGTGCCTGGAGTACGACGGCCTCGACTGAAGCTTTCTTT
J: TRBJ1-4; V: TRBV5-1; D: .; size: few; CDR3: CASSFKAGINEKLFF; DNA: TGCGCCAGCAGCTTTAAGGCAGGGATAAATGAAAAACTGTTTTTT
J: TRBJ1-1; V: TRBV27; D: .; size: .; CDR3: CASTPRRVRQKQNTEAFF; DNA: TGTGCCAGCACCCCGCGCCGTGTGCGACAGAAGCAGAACACTGAAGCTTTCTTT
J: TRBJ2-1; V: TRBV12-3/TRBV12-4; D: TRBD2; size: few; CDR3: CASSLVTSGMWAYNEQFF; DNA: TGTGCCAGCAGTTTAGTGACTAGCGGGATGTGGGCCTACAATGAGCAGTTCTTC
J: TRBJ2-7; V: TRBV20-1; D: .; size: .; CDR3: CSAPRGTSYEQYF; DNA: TGCAGTGCTCCCCGGGGTACCTCCTACGAGCAGTACTTC
J: TRBJ2-7; V: TRBV3-1; D: TRBD2; size: few; CDR3: CASSQDRLALYEQYF; DNA: TGTGCCAGCAGCCAAGATCGACTAGCCCTCTACGAGCAGTACTTC
J: TRBJ2-7; V: TRBV7-2; D: TRBD1; size: .; CDR3: CASSFRGGTGVREQYF; DNA: TGTGCCAGCAGCTTTCGGGGGGGGACAGGGGTTCGCGAGCAGTACTTC
J: TRBJ2-3; V: TRBV7-2; D: .; size: many; CDR3: CASSLRQATDTQYF; DNA: TGTGCCAGCAGCTTAAGACAGGCCACAGATACGCAGTATTTT
J: TRBJ2-5; V: TRBV5-6; D: .; size: .; CDR3: CASSLTGPLGETQYF; DNA: TGTGCCAGCAGCTTAACAGGGCCTCTCGGGGAGACCCAGTACTTC
J: TRBJ2-1; V: TRBV7-2; D: TRBD2; size: .; CDR3: CASSLASGSFDEQFF; DNA: TGTGCCAGCAGCTTAGCTAGCGGGAGTTTCGATGAGCAGTTCTTC
J: TRBJ2-7; V: TRBV6-2/TRBV6-3; D: .; size: many; CDR3: CATATNSYEQYF; DNA: TGTGCCACCGCGACTAACTCCTACGAGCAGTACTTC
J: TRBJ2-1; V: TRBV5-1; D: .; size: few; CDR3: CASSLVGRADNEQFF; DNA: TGCGCCAGCAGCTTGGTCGGGCGGGCCGACAATGAGCAGTTCTTC